The table lists the clone carrying this T cell receptor (beta chain) with many counts. No antigen is known for it. These data originate in a study of early T cells in non-severe SARS-CoV-2 infection. The wider study: With bulk RNA from unsorted whole blood as input, sequencing yielded unpaired chains.

Overall study findings and caveats: Sequences matched to VDJdb favored anti-spike CD8 responses, while private and CD4 specificities were missed.

The TCR library protocol was used to attach unique molecular identifiers. These identifiers were attached to individual cDNA molecules. From the 5' RACE reads, TCRdb called clonotypes with MiXCR, one entry per CDR3 protein. This sample has 30,000 to 40,000 distinct CDR3 sequences, with approximately 4.6% found just once. The V and J ends lost 4 bases and 6 bases respectively, with 13 bases between them. The CDR3 length is 13 residues. Germline lookup yields CDR1 SQVTM and CDR2 ANQGSEA. This TCR was sampled from an adult who was a healthcare worker with PCR-confirmed SARS-CoV-2 infection or an uninfected control (not recorded which). The chain carries TRBV29-1 and TRBJ2-4, with a weak D call TRBD1 (5 bases). Material for sequencing was whole blood. The CDR3 DNA reads as TGCAGCGTTGGAATGCGTCAGGGAAACATTCAGTACTTC. Translation: CSVGMRQGNIQYF.